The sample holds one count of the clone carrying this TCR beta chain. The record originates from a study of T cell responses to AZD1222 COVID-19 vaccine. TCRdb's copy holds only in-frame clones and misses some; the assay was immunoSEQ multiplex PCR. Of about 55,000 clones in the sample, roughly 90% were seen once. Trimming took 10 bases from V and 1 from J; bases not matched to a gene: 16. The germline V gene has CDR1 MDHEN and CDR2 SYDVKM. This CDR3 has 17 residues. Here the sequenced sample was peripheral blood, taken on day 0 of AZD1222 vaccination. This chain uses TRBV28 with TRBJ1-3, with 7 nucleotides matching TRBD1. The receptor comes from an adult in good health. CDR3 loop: CANPSTGPRRSGNTIYF. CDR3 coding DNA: TGTGCCAACCCCTCGACAGGGCCTAGAAGGTCTGGAAACACCATATATTTT.